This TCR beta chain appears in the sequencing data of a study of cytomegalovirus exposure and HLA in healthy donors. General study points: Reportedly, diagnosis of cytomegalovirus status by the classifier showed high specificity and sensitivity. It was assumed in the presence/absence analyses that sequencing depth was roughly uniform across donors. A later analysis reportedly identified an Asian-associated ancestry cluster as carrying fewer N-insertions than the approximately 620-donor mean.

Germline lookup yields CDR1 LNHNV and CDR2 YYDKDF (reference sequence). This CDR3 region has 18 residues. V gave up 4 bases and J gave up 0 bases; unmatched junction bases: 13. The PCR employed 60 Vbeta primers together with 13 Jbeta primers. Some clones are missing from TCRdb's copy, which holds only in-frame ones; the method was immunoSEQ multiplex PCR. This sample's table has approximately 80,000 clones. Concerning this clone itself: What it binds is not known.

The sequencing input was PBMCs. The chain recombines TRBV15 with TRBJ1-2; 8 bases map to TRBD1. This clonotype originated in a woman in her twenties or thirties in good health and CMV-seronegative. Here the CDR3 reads CATSTSVWTGRSNYGYTF. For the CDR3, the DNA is TGTGCCACCAGCACCTCCGTATGGACAGGGCGATCTAACTATGGCTACACCTTC.